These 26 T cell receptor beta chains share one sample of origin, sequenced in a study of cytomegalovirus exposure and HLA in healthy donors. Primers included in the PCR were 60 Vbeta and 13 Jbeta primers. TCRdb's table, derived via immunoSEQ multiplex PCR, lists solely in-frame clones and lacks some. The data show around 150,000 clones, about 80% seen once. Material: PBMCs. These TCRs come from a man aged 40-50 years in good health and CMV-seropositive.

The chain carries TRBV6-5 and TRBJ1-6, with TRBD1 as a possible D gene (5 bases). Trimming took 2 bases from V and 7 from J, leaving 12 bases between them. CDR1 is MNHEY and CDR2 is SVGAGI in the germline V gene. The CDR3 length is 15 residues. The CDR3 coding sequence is TGTGCCAGCAGTTACATGGGGGGGATGAATTCACCCCTCCACTTT. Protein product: CASSYMGGMNSPLHF.

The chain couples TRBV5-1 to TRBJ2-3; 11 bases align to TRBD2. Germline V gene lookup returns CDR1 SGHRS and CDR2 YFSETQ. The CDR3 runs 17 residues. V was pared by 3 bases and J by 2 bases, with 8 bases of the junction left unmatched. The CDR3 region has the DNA TGCGCCAGCAGCTCCGCGACTAGCGGGATTGACACAGATACGCAGTATTTT. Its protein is CASSSATSGIDTDTQYF. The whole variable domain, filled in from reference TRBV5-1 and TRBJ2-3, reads KAGVTQTPRYLIKTRGQQVTLSCSPISGHRSVSWYQQTPGQGLQFLFEYFSETQRNKGNFPGRFSGRQFSNSRSEMNVSTLELGDSALYLCASSSATSGIDTDTQYFGPGTRLTVL.

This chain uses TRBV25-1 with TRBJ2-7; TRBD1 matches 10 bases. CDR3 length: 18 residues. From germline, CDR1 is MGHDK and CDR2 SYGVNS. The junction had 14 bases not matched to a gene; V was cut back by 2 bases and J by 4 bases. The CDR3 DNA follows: TGTGCCAGCAGTGAAGATTATTTCGGGGACAGGGGACCTTACGAGCAGTACTTC. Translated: CASSEDYFGDRGPYEQYF.

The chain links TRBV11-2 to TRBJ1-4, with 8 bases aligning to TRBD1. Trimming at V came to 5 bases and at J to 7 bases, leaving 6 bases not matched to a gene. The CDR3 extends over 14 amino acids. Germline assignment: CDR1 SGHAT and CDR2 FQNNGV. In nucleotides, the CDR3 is TGTGCCAGCAGCAGAACAGGGGGGGTTGAAAAACTGTTTTTT. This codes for CASSRTGGVEKLFF.

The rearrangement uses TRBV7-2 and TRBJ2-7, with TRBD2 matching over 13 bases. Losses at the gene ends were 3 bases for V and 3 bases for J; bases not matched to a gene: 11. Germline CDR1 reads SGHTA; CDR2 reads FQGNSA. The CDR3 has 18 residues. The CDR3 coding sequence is TGTGCCAGCAGCTTCGGACTAGGACTAGCGGGAGAATTCTACGAGCAGTACTTC. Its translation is CASSFGLGLAGEFYEQYF. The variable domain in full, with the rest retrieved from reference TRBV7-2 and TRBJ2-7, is GAGVSQSPSNKVTEKGKDVELRCDPISGHTALYWYRQSLGQGLEFLIYFQGNSAPDKSGLPSDRFSAERTGGSVSTLTIQRTQQEDSAVYLCASSFGLGLAGEFYEQYFGPGTRLTVT.

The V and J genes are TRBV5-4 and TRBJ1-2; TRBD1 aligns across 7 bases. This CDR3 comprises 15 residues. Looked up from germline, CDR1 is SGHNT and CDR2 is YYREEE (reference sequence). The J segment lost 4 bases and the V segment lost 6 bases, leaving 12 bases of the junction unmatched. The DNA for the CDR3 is TGTGCCAGCAAACTTACAGGGGTACAAGGCTATGGCTACACCTTC. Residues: CASKLTGVQGYGYTF.

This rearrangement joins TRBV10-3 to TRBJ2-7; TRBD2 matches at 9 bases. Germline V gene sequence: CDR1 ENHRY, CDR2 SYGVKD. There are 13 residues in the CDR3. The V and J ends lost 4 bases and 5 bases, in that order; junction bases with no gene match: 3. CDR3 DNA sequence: TGTGCCATCAGTGCACTAGCGGGCAACGAGCAGTACTTC. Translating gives CAISALAGNEQYF.

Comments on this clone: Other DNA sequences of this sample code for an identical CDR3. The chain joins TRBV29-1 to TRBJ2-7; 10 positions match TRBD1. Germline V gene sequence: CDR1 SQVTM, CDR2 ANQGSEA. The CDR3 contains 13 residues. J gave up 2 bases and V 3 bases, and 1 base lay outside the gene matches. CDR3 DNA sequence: TGCAGCGTTGATGGACAGGGGGCCTACGAGCAGTACTTC. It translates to CSVDGQGAYEQYF.

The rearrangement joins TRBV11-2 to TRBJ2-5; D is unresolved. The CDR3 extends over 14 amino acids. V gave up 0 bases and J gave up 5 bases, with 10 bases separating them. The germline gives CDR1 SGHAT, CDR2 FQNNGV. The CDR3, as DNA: TGTGCCAGCAGCTTAGACGTACATTCGGAGACCCAGTACTTC. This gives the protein CASSLDVHSETQYF. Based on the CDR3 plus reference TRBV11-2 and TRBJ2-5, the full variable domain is EAGVAQSPRYKIIEKRQSVAFWCNPISGHATLYWYQQILGQGPKLLIQFQNNGVVDDSQLPKDRFSAERLKGVDSTLKIQPAKLEDSAVYLCASSLDVHSETQYFGPGTRLLVL.

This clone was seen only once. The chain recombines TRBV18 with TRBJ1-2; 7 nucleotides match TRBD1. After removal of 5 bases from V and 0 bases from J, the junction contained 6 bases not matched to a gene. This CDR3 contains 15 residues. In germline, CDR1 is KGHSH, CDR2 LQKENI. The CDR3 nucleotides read TGTGCCAGCTCAAACACAGGGGAAGCTAACTATGGCTACACCTTC. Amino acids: CASSNTGEANYGYTF.

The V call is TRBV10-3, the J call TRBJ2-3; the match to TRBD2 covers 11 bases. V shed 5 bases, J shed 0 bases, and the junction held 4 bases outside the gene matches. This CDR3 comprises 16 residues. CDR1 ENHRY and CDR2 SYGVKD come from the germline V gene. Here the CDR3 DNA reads TGTGCCATCAGTCGACTAGCGGGACAGAGCACAGATACGCAGTATTTT. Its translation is CAISRLAGQSTDTQYF.

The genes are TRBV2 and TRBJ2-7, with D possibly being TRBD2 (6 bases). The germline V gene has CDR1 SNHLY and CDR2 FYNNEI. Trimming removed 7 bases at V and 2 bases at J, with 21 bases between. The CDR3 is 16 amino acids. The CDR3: CASTRRVEGRTYEQYF. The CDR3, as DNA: TGTGCCAGCACTCGAAGGGTGGAGGGGAGAACCTACGAGCAGTACTTC.

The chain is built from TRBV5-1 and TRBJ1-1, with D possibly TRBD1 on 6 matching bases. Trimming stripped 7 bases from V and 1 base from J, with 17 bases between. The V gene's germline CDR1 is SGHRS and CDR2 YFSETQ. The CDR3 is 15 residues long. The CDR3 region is CASRSSQGTNTEAFF. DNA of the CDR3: TGCGCCAGCCGATCTTCACAGGGTACGAACACTGAAGCTTTCTTT.

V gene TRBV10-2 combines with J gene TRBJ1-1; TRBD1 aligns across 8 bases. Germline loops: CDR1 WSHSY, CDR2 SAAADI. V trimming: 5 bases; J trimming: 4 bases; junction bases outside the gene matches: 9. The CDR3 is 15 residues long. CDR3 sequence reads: CASSTPDRDVTEAFF. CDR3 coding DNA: TGCGCCAGCAGTACCCCGGACAGGGACGTCACTGAAGCTTTCTTT.

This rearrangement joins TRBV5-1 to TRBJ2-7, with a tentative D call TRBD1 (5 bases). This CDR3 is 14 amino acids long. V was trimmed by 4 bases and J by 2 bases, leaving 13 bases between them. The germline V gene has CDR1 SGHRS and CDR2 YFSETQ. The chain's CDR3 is CASSIDSPTYEQYF. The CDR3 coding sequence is TGCGCCAGCAGCATAGACAGTCCCACCTACGAGCAGTACTTC.

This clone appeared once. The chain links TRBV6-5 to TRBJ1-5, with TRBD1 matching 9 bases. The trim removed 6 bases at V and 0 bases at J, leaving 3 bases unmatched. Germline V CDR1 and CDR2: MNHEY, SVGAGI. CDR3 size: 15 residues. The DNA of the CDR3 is TGTGCCAGCAGGGGACAGGGACCTAGCAATCAGCCCCAGCATTTT. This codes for CASRGQGPSNQPQHF.

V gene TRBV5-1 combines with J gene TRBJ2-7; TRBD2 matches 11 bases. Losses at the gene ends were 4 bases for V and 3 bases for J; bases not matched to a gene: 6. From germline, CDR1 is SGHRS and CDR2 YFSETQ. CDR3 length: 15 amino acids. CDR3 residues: CASSIDSGRVYEQYF. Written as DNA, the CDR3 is TGCGCCAGCAGCATTGATAGCGGGAGGGTCTACGAGCAGTACTTC.

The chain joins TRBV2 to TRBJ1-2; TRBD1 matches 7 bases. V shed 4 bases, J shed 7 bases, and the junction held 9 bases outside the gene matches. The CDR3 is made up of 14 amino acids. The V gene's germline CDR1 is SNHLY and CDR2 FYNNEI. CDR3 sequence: CASSGGQIGFGYTF. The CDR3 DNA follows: TGTGCCAGCAGTGGGGGACAGATCGGATTTGGCTACACCTTC.

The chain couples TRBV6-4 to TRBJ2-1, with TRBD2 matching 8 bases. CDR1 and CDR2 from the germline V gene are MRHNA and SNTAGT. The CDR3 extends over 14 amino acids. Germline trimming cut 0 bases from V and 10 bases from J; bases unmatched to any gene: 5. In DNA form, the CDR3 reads TGTGCCAGCAGTGACTCAGGTAGCGGGATCGAGCAGTTCTTC. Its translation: CASSDSGSGIEQFF.

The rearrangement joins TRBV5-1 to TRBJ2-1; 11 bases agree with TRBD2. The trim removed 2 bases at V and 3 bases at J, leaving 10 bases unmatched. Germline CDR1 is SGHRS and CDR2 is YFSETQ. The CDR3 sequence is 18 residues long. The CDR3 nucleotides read TGCGCCAGCAGCTTATCTCCACTAGCGGGAGATCGCTACAATGAGCAGTTCTTC. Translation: CASSLSPLAGDRYNEQFF.

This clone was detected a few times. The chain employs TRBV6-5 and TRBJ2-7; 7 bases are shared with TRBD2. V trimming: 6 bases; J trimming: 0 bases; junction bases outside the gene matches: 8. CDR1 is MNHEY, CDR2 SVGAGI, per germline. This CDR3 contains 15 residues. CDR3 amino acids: CASRILAGYSYEQYF. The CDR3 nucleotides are TGTGCCAGCAGAATCTTAGCGGGCTACTCCTACGAGCAGTACTTC.

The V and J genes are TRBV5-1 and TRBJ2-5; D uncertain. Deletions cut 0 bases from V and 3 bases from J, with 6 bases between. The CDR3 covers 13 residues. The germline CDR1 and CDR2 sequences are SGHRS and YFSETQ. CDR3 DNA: TGCGCCAGCAGCTTGGGAGTCGAAGAGACCCAGTACTTC. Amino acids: CASSLGVEETQYF. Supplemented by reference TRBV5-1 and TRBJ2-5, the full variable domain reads KAGVTQTPRYLIKTRGQQVTLSCSPISGHRSVSWYQQTPGQGLQFLFEYFSETQRNKGNFPGRFSGRQFSNSRSEMNVSTLELGDSALYLCASSLGVEETQYFGPGTRLLVL.

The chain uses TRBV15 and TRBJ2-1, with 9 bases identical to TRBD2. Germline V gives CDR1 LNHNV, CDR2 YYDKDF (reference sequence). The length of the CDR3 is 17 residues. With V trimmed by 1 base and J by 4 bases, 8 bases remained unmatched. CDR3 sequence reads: CATSRGKGLAPYNEQFF. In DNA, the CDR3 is TGTGCCACCAGCAGAGGGAAGGGACTAGCACCTTACAATGAGCAGTTCTTC.

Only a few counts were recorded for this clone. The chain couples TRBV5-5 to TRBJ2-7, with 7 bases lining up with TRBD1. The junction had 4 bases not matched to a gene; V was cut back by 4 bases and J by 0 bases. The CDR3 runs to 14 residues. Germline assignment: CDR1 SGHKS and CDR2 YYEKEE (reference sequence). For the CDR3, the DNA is TGTGCCAGCAGCCGACAGGGCCTCTCCTACGAGCAGTACTTC. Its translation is CASSRQGLSYEQYF.

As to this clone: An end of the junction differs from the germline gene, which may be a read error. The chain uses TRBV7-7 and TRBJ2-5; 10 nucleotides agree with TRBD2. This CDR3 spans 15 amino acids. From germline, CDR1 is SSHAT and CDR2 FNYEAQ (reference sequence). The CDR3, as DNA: TGTGCTAGCAGCTTCTCTCCTAGCGGGAGAGAGACCCAGTACTTC. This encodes CASSFSPSGRETQYF.

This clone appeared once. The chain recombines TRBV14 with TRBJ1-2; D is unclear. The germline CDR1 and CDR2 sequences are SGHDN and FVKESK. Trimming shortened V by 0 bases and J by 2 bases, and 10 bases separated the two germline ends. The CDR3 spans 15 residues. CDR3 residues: CASSQDVGQNYGYTF. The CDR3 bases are TGTGCCAGCAGCCAAGATGTTGGGCAGAACTATGGCTACACCTTC.